Presented here are 11 T cell receptor beta chains from one specimen sequenced in a study of Graves' ophthalmopathy and Graves' hyperthyroidism. The sequenced template was RNA, covering the TCR beta CDR3 region. HTBI-primed first-round RT-PCR preceded second-round multiplex PCR. Each CDR3 protein gets one entry after TCRdb re-called the multiplex PCR reads with MiXCR. The sample consists of around 1.1 million distinct CDR3 sequences, about two fifths of them appearing once. The sequencing input was peripheral blood or thyroid tissue (not recorded which). The receptors derive from an adult man with Graves' hyperthyroidism.

V gene TRBV5-1 combines with J gene TRBJ2-3, with D perhaps given as TRBD1 or TRBD2 (7 bases each). V shed 0 bases and J shed 4 bases, with 15 bases lying between them. CDR3 size: 16 residues. Germline CDR1 is SGHRS and CDR2 is YFSETQ. Written as DNA, the CDR3 is TGCGCCAGCAGCTTGGCCGCAGGGGGGGCAGCAGATACGCAGTATTTT. It specifies CASSLAAGGAADTQYF.

This clonotype has at least ten counts. V gene TRBV5-4 combines with J gene TRBJ2-7, with 13 bases lining up with TRBD2. Per germline, CDR1 SGHNT and CDR2 YYREEE (reference sequence). The CDR3 spans 15 residues. After removal of 4 bases from V and 6 bases from J, the junction contained 7 bases not matched to a gene. In nucleotides, the CDR3 is TGTGCCAGCAGCATAGGGACTAGCGGGGATCGCGAGCAGTACTTC. This translates into CASSIGTSGDREQYF.

This clonotype was counted at least ten times. The chain carries TRBV2 and TRBJ2-5, with 10 bases lining up with TRBD1. The CDR3 is 14 residues long. J gave up 1 base and V 10 bases, and 6 bases lay outside the gene matches. Germline lookup yields CDR1 SNHLY and CDR2 FYNNEI. The CDR3 region is CAIAGTGVQETQYF. CDR3 nucleotides: TGTGCCATCGCCGGGACAGGGGTCCAAGAGACCCAGTACTTC.

In its sample, this clonotype was seen many times. The CDR3 coding sequence is TGTGCCAGTAGTATTCACCACAGGGTGGGGAATCAGCCCCAGCATTTT. Protein sequence: CASSIHHRVGNQPQHF. V and J are TRBV19 and TRBJ1-5; D possibly corresponds to TRBD1 (6 bases). This CDR3 has 16 residues. The ends were cut back, 3 bases at V and 4 bases at J, with 16 bases in the middle. Germline assignment: CDR1 LNHDA and CDR2 SQIVND (reference sequence). Filled out from reference TRBV19 and TRBJ1-5, the complete variable domain reads DGGITQSPKYLFRKEGQNVTLSCEQNLNHDAMYWYRQDPGQGLRLIYYSQIVNDFQKGDIAEGYSVSREKKESFPLTVTSAQKNPTAFYLCASSIHHRVGNQPQHFGDGTRLSIL.

Note on this clonotype: This sequence may be a read error, since a much larger clone differs from it by one base. The chain joins TRBV29-1 to TRBJ1-1, with D tentatively TRBD1 (5 bases). Germline V lookup: CDR1 SQVTM, CDR2 ANQGSEA. This CDR3 is built from 13 residues. Here the CDR3 reads CSGGTIRGTEASF. The CDR3 bases are TGCAGCGGGGGGACTATTAGGGGCACTGAAGCTTCCTTT.

This clonotype has at least ten counts. This chain uses TRBV5-1 with TRBJ2-5; 14 positions match TRBD2. CDR3 length: 17 residues. V gave up 4 bases and J gave up 5 bases; unmatched junction bases: 10. CDR1 and CDR2 (germline): SGHRS, YFSETQ. The CDR3 region is CASSLGTSGRREETQYF. CDR3 coding DNA: TGCGCCAGCAGCCTTGGGACTAGCGGGAGACGGGAGGAGACCCAGTACTTC.

This clonotype has a count of ten or more. The chain combines TRBV20-1 with TRBJ2-7; 8 nucleotides align to TRBD1. There are 13 residues in the CDR3. V gave up 4 bases and J gave up 6 bases; unmatched junction bases: 8. From germline, CDR1 is DFQATT and CDR2 SNEGSKA (reference sequence). The CDR3 DNA follows: TGCAGTGCTACGGACAGGGTAAAGAGCGAGCAGTACTTC. Its protein is CSATDRVKSEQYF.

This clonotype has a count of ten or more. No conserved phenylalanine or tryptophan ends this CDR3, so it is likely a read error. No DNA is shown, since the ends of the CDR3 on it are uncertain; the CDR3 is the one TCRdb lists. This chain uses TRBV25-1 with TRBJ2-5; the D call of TRBD2 is as the table states it, not checked on the DNA. CDR1 MGHDK and CDR2 SYGVNS come from the germline V gene. The CDR3 comprises 8 residues, both ends counted. This CDR3 is CASSALAP.

The rearrangement links TRBV7-2 to TRBJ1-2; D uncertain. Germline loops: CDR1 SGHTA, CDR2 FQGNSA. V lost 3 bases and J lost 6, with 17 bases in between. The CDR3 contains 15 residues. The CDR3: CASSLALLGPDGYTF. CDR3 in DNA: TGTGCCAGCAGCTTGGCTTTATTAGGGCCGGATGGCTACACCTTC. The complete variable domain, with remaining parts taken from reference TRBV7-2 and TRBJ1-2, reads GAGVSQSPSNKVTEKGKDVELRCDPISGHTALYWYRQSLGQGLEFLIYFQGNSAPDKSGLPSDRFSAERTGGSVSTLTIQRTQQEDSAVYLCASSLALLGPDGYTFGSGTRLTVV.

This rearrangement joins TRBV19 to TRBJ2-7; 7 bases align to TRBD2. The CDR3 is 16 amino acids. V gave up 4 bases and J gave up 2 bases; unmatched junction bases: 11. Germline V gene sequence: CDR1 LNHDA, CDR2 SQIVND (reference sequence). The CDR3 is CASSTPGGRDAYEQYF. CDR3 DNA sequence: TGTGCCAGTAGTACGCCGGGAGGTAGGGACGCCTACGAGCAGTACTTC.

V usage is TRBV19 and J usage is TRBJ2-7; 8 bases are shared with TRBD2. V shed 6 bases and J 5 bases; nucleotides not matched to a gene: 12. Germline CDR1 reads LNHDA; CDR2 reads SQIVND (reference sequence). CDR3 length equals 15 residues. The chain's CDR3 is CASSQPGLGVHEQYF. The CDR3 DNA is TGTGCCAGTAGCCAACCGGGACTAGGCGTACACGAGCAGTACTTC. The full variable domain, its missing parts supplied by reference TRBV19 and TRBJ2-7, is DGGITQSPKYLFRKEGQNVTLSCEQNLNHDAMYWYRQDPGQGLRLIYYSQIVNDFQKGDIAEGYSVSREKKESFPLTVTSAQKNPTAFYLCASSQPGLGVHEQYFGPGTRLTVT.